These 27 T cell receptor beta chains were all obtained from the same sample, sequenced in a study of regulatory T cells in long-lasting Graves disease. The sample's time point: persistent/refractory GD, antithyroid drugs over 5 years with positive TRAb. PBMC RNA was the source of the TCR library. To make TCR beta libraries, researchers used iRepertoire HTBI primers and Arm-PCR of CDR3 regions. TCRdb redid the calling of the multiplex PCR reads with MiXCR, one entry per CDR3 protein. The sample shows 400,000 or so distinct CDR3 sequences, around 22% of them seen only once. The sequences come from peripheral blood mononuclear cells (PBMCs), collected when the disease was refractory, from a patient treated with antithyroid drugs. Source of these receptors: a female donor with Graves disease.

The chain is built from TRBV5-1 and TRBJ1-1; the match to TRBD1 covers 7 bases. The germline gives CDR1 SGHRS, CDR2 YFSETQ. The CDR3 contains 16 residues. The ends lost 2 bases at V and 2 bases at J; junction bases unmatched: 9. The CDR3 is CASSFGAGTANTEAFF. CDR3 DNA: TGCGCCAGCAGCTTTGGAGCCGGGACAGCAAACACTGAAGCTTTCTTT. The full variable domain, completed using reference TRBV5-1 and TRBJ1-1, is KAGVTQTPRYLIKTRGQQVTLSCSPISGHRSVSWYQQTPGQGLQFLFEYFSETQRNKGNFPGRFSGRQFSNSRSEMNVSTLELGDSALYLCASSFGAGTANTEAFFGQGTRLTVV.

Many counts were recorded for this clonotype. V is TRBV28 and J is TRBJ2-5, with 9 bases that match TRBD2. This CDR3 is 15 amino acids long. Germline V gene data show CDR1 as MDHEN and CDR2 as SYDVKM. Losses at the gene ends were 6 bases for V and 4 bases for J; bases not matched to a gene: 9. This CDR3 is CASSISGSYGETQYF. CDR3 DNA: TGTGCCAGCAGCATTAGCGGGAGTTACGGAGAGACCCAGTACTTC.

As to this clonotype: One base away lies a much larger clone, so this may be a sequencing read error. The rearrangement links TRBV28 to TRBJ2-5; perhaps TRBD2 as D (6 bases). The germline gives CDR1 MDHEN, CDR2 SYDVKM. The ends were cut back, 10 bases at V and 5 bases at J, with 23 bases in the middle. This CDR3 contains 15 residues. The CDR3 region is CANSLVGSDSETQYF. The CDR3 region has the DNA TGTGCCAACAGCTTGGTCGGGAGTGATAGTGAGACCCAGTACTTC.

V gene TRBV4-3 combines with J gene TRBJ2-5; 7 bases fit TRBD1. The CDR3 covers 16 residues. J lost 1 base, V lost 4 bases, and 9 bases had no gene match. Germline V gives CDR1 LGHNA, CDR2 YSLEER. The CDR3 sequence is CASSPKGQPTQETQYF. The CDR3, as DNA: TGCGCCAGCAGCCCAAAGGGACAGCCAACCCAAGAGACCCAGTACTTC.

The CDR3 here is CASSPLKGDTEAFF. DNA for the CDR3: TGTGCCAGCAGCCCACTTAAGGGGGACACTGAAGCTTTCTTT. The genes are TRBV7-9 and TRBJ1-1, with D possibly matching TRBD1 (6 bases). The CDR3 is made up of 14 amino acids. Trimming left V 5 bases short and J 3 bases short, with 13 bases between. Looked up from germline, CDR1 is SEHNR and CDR2 is FQNEAQ (reference sequence).

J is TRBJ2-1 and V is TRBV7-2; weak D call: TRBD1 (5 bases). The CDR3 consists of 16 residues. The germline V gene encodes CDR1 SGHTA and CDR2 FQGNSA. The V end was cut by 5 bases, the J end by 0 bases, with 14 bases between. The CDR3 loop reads CASSQELTASYNEQFF. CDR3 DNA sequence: TGTGCCAGCAGCCAAGAATTGACAGCCTCCTACAATGAGCAGTTCTTC. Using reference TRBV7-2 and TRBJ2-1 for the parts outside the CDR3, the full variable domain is GAGVSQSPSNKVTEKGKDVELRCDPISGHTALYWYRQSLGQGLEFLIYFQGNSAPDKSGLPSDRFSAERTGGSVSTLTIQRTQQEDSAVYLCASSQELTASYNEQFFGPGTRLTVL.

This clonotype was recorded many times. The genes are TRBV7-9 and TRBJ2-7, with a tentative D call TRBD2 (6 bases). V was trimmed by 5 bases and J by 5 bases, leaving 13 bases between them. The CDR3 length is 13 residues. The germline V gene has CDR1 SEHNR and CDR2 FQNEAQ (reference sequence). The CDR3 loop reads CASSRTGVNEQYF. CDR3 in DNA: TGTGCCAGCAGCCGTACGGGGGTCAACGAGCAGTACTTC.

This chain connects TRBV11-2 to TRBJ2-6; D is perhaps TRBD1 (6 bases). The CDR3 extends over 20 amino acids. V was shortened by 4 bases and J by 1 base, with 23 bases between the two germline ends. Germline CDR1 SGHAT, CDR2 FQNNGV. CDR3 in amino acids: CASSSLKAARGMSGANVLTF. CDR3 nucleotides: TGTGCCAGCAGCTCCCTCAAAGCGGCCAGGGGTATGTCTGGGGCCAACGTCCTGACTTTC.

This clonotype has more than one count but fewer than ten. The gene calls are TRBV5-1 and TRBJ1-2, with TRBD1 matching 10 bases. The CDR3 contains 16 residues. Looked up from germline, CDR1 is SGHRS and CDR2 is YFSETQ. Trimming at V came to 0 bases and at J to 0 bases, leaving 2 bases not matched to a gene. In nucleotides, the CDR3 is TGCGCCAGCAGCTTGGGGGACAGGGGAACTAACTATGGCTACACCTTC. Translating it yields CASSLGDRGTNYGYTF.

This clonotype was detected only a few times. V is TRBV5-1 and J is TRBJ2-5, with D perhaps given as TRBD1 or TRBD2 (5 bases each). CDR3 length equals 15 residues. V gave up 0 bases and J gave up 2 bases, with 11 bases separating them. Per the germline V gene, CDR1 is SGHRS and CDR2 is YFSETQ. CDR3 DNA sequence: TGCGCCAGCAGCTTGGTCAGAGGGGCGCAAGAGACCCAGTACTTC. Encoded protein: CASSLVRGAQETQYF.

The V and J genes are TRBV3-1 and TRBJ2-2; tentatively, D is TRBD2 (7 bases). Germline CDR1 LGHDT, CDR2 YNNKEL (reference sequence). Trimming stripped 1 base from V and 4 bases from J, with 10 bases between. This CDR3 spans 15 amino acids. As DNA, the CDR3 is TGTGCCAGCAGCCAAGCGGGGGGCGGCACCGGGGAGCTGTTTTTT. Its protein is CASSQAGGGTGELFF.

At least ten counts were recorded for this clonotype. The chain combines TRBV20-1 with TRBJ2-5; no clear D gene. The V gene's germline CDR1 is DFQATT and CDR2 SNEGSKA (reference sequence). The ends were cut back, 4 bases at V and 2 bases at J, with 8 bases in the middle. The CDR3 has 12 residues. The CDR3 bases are TGCAGTGCTACGGGCCAGCAAGAGACCCAGTACTTC. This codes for CSATGQQETQYF.

The CDR3 coding sequence is TGTGCCAGCACCCTGAATGGCGGAACCGGGGAGCTGTTTTTT. Encoded protein: CASTLNGGTGELFF. The V gene is TRBV2, the J gene TRBJ2-2, with D unclear. Germline V lookup: CDR1 SNHLY, CDR2 FYNNEI. With 7 bases removed from V and 5 bases from J, the gap between germline ends came to 14 bases. CDR3 size: 14 residues.

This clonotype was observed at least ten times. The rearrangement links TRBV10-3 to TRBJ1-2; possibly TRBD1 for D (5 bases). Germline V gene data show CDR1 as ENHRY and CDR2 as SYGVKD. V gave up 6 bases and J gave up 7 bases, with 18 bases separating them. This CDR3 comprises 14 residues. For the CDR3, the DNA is TGTGCCATCAGAAGGGGATCCGACGACTCTGGCTACACCTTC. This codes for CAIRRGSDDSGYTF.

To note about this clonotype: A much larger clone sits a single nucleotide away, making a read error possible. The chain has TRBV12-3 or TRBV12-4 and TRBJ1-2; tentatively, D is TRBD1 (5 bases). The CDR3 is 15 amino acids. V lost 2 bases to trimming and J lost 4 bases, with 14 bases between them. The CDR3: CASSLLRIGAYGYTF. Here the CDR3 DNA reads TGTGCCAGCAGTTTATTAAGGATTGGGGCCTATGGCTACACCTTC.

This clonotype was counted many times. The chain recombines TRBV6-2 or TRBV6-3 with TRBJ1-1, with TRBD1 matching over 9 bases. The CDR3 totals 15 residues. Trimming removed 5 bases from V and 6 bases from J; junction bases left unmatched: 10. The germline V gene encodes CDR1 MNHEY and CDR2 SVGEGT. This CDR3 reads CASSERDRVEAEAFF. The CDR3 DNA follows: TGTGCCAGCAGTGAGCGGGACAGGGTTGAGGCTGAAGCTTTCTTT.

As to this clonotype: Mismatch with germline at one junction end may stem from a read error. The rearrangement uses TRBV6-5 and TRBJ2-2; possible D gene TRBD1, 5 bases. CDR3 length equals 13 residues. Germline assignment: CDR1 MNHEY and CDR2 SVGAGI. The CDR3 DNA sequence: TGTGCCAGCGGTTACTTACAGGCCGGGGAGCTGTTTTTT. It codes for CASGYLQAGELFF.

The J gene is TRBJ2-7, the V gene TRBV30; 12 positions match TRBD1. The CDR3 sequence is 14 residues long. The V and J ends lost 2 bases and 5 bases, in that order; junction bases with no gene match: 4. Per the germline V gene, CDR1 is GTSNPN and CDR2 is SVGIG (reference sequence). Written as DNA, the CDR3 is TGTGCCTGGAGTAGGGACAGGGGGCTCCACGAGCAGTACTTC. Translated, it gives CAWSRDRGLHEQYF.

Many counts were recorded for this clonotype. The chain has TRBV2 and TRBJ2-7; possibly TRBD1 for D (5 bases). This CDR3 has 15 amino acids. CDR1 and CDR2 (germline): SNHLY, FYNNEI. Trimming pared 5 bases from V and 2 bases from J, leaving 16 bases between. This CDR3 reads CASSPWGRNAYEQYF. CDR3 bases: TGTGCCAGCAGTCCCTGGGGCAGGAACGCCTACGAGCAGTACTTC.

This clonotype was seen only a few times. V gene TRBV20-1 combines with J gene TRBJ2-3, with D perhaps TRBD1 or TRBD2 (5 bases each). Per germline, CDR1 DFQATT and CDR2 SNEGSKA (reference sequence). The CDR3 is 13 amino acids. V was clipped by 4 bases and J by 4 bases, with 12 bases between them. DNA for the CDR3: TGCAGTGCTACCCGGGGCGTGGCAGATACGCAGTATTTT. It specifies CSATRGVADTQYF.

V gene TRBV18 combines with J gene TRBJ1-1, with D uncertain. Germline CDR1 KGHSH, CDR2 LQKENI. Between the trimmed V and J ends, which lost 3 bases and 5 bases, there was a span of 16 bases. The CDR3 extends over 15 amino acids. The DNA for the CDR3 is TGTGCCAGCTCACCTAACAGCTTCGTGGATACTGAAGCTTTCTTT. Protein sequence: CASSPNSFVDTEAFF.

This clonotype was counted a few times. The CDR3 DNA is TGTGCCAGCAGCTTAGCGTTCAGGGAGCATCAGCCCCAGCATTTT. It codes for CASSLAFREHQPQHF. The genes are TRBV7-2 and TRBJ1-5, with a tentative D call TRBD1 (5 bases). V lost 0 bases and J 5 bases, leaving 11 bases between the germline ends. Germline CDR1 SGHTA, CDR2 FQGNSA. This CDR3 spans 15 amino acids.

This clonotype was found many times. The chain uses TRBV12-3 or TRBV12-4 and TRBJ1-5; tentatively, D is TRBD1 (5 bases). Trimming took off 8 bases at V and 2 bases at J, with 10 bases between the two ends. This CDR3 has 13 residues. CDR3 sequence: CASGWGGNQPQHF. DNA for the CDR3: TGTGCCAGCGGGTGGGGGGGCAATCAGCCCCAGCATTTT.

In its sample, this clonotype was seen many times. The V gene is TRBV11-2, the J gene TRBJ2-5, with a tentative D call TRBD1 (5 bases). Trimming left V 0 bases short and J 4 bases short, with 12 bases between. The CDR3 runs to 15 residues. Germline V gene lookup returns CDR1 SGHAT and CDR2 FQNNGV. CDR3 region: CASSLDRVRGETQYF. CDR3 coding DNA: TGTGCCAGCAGCTTAGATCGGGTTAGGGGAGAGACCCAGTACTTC.

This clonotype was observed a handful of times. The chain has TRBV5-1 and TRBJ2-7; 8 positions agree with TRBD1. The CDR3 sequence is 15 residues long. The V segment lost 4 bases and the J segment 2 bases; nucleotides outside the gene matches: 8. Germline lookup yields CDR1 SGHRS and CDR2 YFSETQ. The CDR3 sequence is CASSPGQGYPYEQYF. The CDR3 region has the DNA TGCGCCAGCAGCCCTGGACAGGGTTATCCCTACGAGCAGTACTTC. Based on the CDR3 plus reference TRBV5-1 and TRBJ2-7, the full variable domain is KAGVTQTPRYLIKTRGQQVTLSCSPISGHRSVSWYQQTPGQGLQFLFEYFSETQRNKGNFPGRFSGRQFSNSRSEMNVSTLELGDSALYLCASSPGQGYPYEQYFGPGTRLTVT.

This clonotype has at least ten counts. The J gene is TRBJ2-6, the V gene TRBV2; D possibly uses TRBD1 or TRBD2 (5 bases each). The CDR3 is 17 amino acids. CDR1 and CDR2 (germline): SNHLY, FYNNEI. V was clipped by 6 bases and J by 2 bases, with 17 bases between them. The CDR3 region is CASRTGPQATGANVLTF. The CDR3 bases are TGTGCCAGCAGGACGGGGCCTCAGGCGACTGGGGCCAACGTCCTGACTTTC.

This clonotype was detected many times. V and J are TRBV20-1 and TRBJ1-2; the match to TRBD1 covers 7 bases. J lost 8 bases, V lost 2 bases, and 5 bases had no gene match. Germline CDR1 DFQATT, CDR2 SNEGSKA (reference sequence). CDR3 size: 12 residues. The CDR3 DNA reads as TGCAGTGCTAGAAACAGGGGTTCCGGCTACACCTTC. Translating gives CSARNRGSGYTF.